This passage covers 10 T cell receptor beta chains from one sample sequenced in a study of blood T cell repertoires in COVID-19. Assay used: immunoSEQ multiplex PCR; TCRdb lists only in-frame clones, some missing. This sample has tens of thousands of clones; approximately 91% occur once, and the top ten carry around 2%. The source material was peripheral blood. These receptors were taken from a man in his fifties with active COVID-19.

This sequence joins TRBV25-1 and TRBJ2-7; 8 positions match TRBD2. The CDR3 extends over 13 amino acids. The V gene's germline CDR1 is MGHDK and CDR2 SYGVNS. Unmatched junction bases numbered 7, after V lost 6 bases and J lost 6 bases. The CDR3 nucleotides read TGTGCCAGCAGAAGGACTAGCAGTATCGAGCAGTACTTC. Its protein is CASRRTSSIEQYF.

The CDR3 here is CASSQARGGGPADTQYF. The CDR3 region has the DNA TGCGCCAGCAGCCAAGCTCGAGGGGGGGGGCCGGCAGATACGCAGTATTTT. This sequence joins TRBV4-3 and TRBJ2-3; a possible D gene is TRBD2 (7 bases). The V end was cut by 1 base, the J end by 4 bases, with 18 bases between. The length of the CDR3 is 17 residues. The germline CDR1 and CDR2 sequences are LGHNA and YSLEER.

The chain combines TRBV9 with TRBJ1-1; 7 positions match TRBD1. CDR1 is SGDLS and CDR2 is YYNGEE in the germline V gene. J lost 3 bases, V lost 4 bases, and 6 bases had no gene match. The CDR3 length is 14 residues. The CDR3 DNA is TGTGCCAGCAGCAGGGGGCGGAGGGACACTGAAGCTTTCTTT. It translates to CASSRGRRDTEAFF.

V is TRBV5-6 and J is TRBJ1-2; 9 nucleotides agree with TRBD1. With V trimmed by 3 bases and J by 5 bases, 8 bases remained unmatched. Germline-derived CDR1 and CDR2 are SGHDT and YYEEEE. There are 15 residues in the CDR3. In DNA form, the CDR3 reads TGTGCCAGCAGCTCATCCGGGACAGGGCCTTATGGCTACACCTTC. Translation: CASSSSGTGPYGYTF. The whole variable domain, filled in from reference TRBV5-6 and TRBJ1-2, reads DAGVTQSPTHLIKTRGQQVTLRCSPKSGHDTVSWYQQALGQGPQFIFQYYEEEERQRGNFPDRFSGHQFPNYSSELNVNALLLGDSALYLCASSSSGTGPYGYTFGSGTRLTVV.

This clone was found once. The chain links TRBV6-5 to TRBJ2-2; no clear D gene. V shed 0 bases and J shed 4 bases, with 3 bases lying between them. This CDR3 is built from 13 residues. Germline-derived CDR1 and CDR2 are MNHEY and SVGAGI. Written as DNA, the CDR3 is TGTGCCAGCAGTTACTCCCTCACCGGGGAGCTGTTTTTT. Its translation: CASSYSLTGELFF.

This sequence joins TRBV7-9 and TRBJ2-5, with 9 bases fitting TRBD2. Germline loops: CDR1 SEHNR, CDR2 FQNEAQ (reference sequence). Trimming took 8 bases from V and 13 from J; bases not matched to a gene: 14. The CDR3 runs to 13 residues. CDR3 residues: CASVGAGGSGRYF. The CDR3, as DNA: TGTGCCAGCGTCGGAGCGGGGGGCTCCGGGAGGTACTTC.

The rearrangement links TRBV9 to TRBJ2-3, with TRBD2 identical over 8 bases. The ends lost 1 base at V and 5 bases at J; junction bases unmatched: 3. The length of the CDR3 is 14 residues. Germline V lookup: CDR1 SGDLS, CDR2 YYNGEE. The CDR3 reads CASSVREGIDTQYF. The DNA for the CDR3 is TGTGCCAGCAGCGTACGGGAGGGGATAGATACGCAGTATTTT.

This chain uses TRBV11-3 with TRBJ2-3, with 7 bases lining up with TRBD1. Per germline, CDR1 SGHNT and CDR2 YENEEA. The CDR3 has 20 amino acids. The V segment lost 5 bases and the J segment 4 bases; nucleotides outside the gene matches: 24. CDR3: CASSARQGGSTLGPSDTQYF. In DNA, the CDR3 is TGTGCCAGCAGCGCCCGACAGGGTGGATCTACCCTCGGACCTTCAGATACGCAGTATTTT.

V is TRBV7-2 and J is TRBJ1-1; maybe TRBD1 (5 bases). CDR3 length: 13 amino acids. The V gene's germline CDR1 is SGHTA and CDR2 FQGNSA. The V gene lost 5 bases and the J gene lost 6 bases, with 13 bases spanning the gap. In DNA, the CDR3 is TGTGCCAGCAGCACCTACAGGTCCGCTGAAGCTTTCTTT. Its translation is CASSTYRSAEAFF.

V usage is TRBV2 and J usage is TRBJ1-1, with D perhaps TRBD1 (6 bases). The V and J ends lost 8 bases and 3 bases respectively, with 16 bases between them. CDR1 and CDR2 from the germline V gene are SNHLY and FYNNEI. The length of the CDR3 is 14 residues. The CDR3 loop is CASCRDIGDTEAFF. The CDR3 nucleotides read TGTGCCAGCTGTCGGGACATTGGGGACACTGAAGCTTTCTTT.